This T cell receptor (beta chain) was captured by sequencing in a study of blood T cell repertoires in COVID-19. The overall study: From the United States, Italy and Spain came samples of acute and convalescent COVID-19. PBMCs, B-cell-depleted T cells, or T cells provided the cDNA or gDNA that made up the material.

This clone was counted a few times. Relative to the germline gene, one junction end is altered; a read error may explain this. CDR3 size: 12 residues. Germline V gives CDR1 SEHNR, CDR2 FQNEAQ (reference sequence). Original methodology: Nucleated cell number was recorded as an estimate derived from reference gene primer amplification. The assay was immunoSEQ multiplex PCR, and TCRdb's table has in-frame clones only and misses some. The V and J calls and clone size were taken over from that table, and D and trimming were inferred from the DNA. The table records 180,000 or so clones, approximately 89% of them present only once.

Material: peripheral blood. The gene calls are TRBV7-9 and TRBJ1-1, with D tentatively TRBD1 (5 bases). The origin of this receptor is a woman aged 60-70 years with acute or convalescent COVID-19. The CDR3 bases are TGTGCCAGCGGCTTGGGGGGCACTGAAGCTTTCTTT. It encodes CASGLGGTEAFF.